One and the same sample provided the 23 T cell receptor beta chains below, sequenced in a study of cytomegalovirus exposure and HLA in healthy donors. PCR used 60 Vbeta primers and 13 Jbeta primers. The assay was immunoSEQ multiplex PCR, and TCRdb's table has in-frame clones only and misses some. The table lists about 130,000 clones, more than 70% of them singletons. The sequenced material came from PBMCs. The source is a middle-aged man in good health and CMV-seronegative.

In regard to this clone: This same CDR3 is encoded by further DNA sequences in the sample. The chain joins TRBV4-1 to TRBJ1-2; weak D call: TRBD1 (5 bases). Germline CDR1 reads MGHRA; CDR2 reads YSYEKL. The CDR3 runs 15 residues. V dropped 1 base and J dropped 4 bases, with 13 bases sitting between them. The CDR3 nucleotides are TGCGCCAGCAGCCAAGCGGGAGGTGGGACCTATGGCTACACCTTC. The encoded protein is CASSQAGGGTYGYTF.

The J gene is TRBJ1-3, the V gene TRBV18; D is possibly TRBD1 (5 bases). Deletions cut 2 bases from V and 4 bases from J, with 15 bases between. Germline V gives CDR1 KGHSH, CDR2 LQKENI. This CDR3 has 16 amino acids. In DNA form, the CDR3 reads TGTGCCAGCTCACCATCGCCTTCAGGGATAGGAAACACCATATATTTT. The encoded protein is CASSPSPSGIGNTIYF.

This clone was counted a few times. This sequence joins TRBV10-3 and TRBJ2-1, with TRBD1 as a possible D gene (5 bases). In germline, CDR1 is ENHRY, CDR2 SYGVKD. V lost 4 bases and J lost 6, with 19 bases in between. The CDR3 contains 16 residues. CDR3 amino acids: CAISVQGQGGPNEQFF. CDR3 nucleotides: TGTGCCATCAGTGTTCAGGGTCAGGGTGGCCCCAATGAGCAGTTCTTC.

The gene calls are TRBV19 and TRBJ2-7; D gene unclear. CDR3 length: 12 amino acids. Germline V gene lookup returns CDR1 LNHDA and CDR2 SQIVND (reference sequence). The V end was cut by 5 bases, the J end by 3 bases, with 8 bases between. CDR3 loop: CASSSVLYEQYF. The CDR3 DNA reads as TGTGCCAGTAGTTCGGTTCTCTACGAGCAGTACTTC.

The DNA of the CDR3 is TGCAGCCCACGACAGGGAAACGAGCAGTACTTC. Translated, it gives CSPRQGNEQYF. V usage is TRBV20-1 and J usage is TRBJ2-7; the match to TRBD1 covers 7 bases. The germline V gene has CDR1 DFQATT and CDR2 SNEGSKA (reference sequence). CDR3 length: 11 residues.

The V and J genes are TRBV6-5 and TRBJ2-5; D possibly corresponds to TRBD1 (6 bases). Germline assignment: CDR1 MNHEY and CDR2 SVGAGI. Between the trimmed V and J ends, which lost 7 bases and 1 base, there was a span of 10 bases. This CDR3 contains 13 residues. The CDR3 sequence: CASIDRSQETQYF. For the CDR3, the DNA is TGTGCCAGCATCGACAGGTCCCAAGAGACCCAGTACTTC.

The chain combines TRBV5-6 with TRBJ2-7; D is undetermined. The germline V gene has CDR1 SGHDT and CDR2 YYEEEE. V dropped 0 bases and J dropped 6 bases, with 10 bases sitting between them. The CDR3 is 13 amino acids. This CDR3 is CASSLETASEQYF. CDR3 nucleotides: TGTGCCAGCAGCTTGGAAACTGCAAGCGAGCAGTACTTC. Drawing the rest from reference TRBV5-6 and TRBJ2-7, the complete variable domain is DAGVTQSPTHLIKTRGQQVTLRCSPKSGHDTVSWYQQALGQGPQFIFQYYEEEERQRGNFPDRFSGHQFPNYSSELNVNALLLGDSALYLCASSLETASEQYFGPGTRLTVT.

The chain employs TRBV6-5 and TRBJ1-1; perhaps TRBD1 as D (5 bases). In germline, CDR1 is MNHEY, CDR2 SVGAGI. This CDR3 region has 14 residues. V was clipped by 4 bases and J by 1 base, with 10 bases between them. The CDR3 DNA is TGTGCCAGCAGTTCGACAGATTCGAACACTGAAGCTTTCTTT. This sequence encodes CASSSTDSNTEAFF.

The chain links TRBV9 to TRBJ2-7; 10 bases line up with TRBD1. This CDR3 is 16 amino acids long. Germline V gene lookup returns CDR1 SGDLS and CDR2 YYNGEE. Trimming removed 2 bases from V and 5 bases from J; junction bases left unmatched: 10. The CDR3 loop is CASSVGDRGFLHEQYF. CDR3 coding DNA: TGTGCCAGCAGCGTTGGGGACAGGGGATTTCTCCACGAGCAGTACTTC.

J is TRBJ2-3 and V is TRBV6-6, with D perhaps TRBD1 (6 bases). The germline CDR1 and CDR2 sequences are MNHNY and SVGAGI (reference sequence). The germline V and J ends were trimmed by 2 bases and 6 bases, with 12 bases remaining between them. The CDR3 length is 14 residues. The CDR3 sequence is CASSYEGEADTQYF. CDR3 bases: TGTGCCAGCAGTTACGAGGGGGAAGCGGATACGCAGTATTTT.

The rearrangement joins TRBV4-1 to TRBJ2-7, with 9 bases lining up with TRBD1. The CDR3 runs 14 residues. Germline assignment: CDR1 MGHRA and CDR2 YSYEKL. V was pared by 4 bases and J by 5 bases, with 6 bases of the junction left unmatched. The CDR3 protein is CASSRGTGTHEQYF. The DNA for the CDR3 is TGCGCCAGCAGCCGGGGGACAGGGACACACGAGCAGTACTTC.

This clone was observed a few times. The chain employs TRBV5-8 and TRBJ2-1; 7 bases line up with TRBD1. After removal of 4 bases from V and 11 bases from J, the junction contained 15 bases not matched to a gene. The V gene's germline CDR1 is SGHTS and CDR2 YDEGEE. The CDR3 consists of 15 residues. The CDR3 loop reads CASSGDRGVGRQQFF. DNA of the CDR3: TGTGCCAGCAGCGGGGACAGAGGCGTTGGCAGGCAGCAGTTCTTC.

This chain connects TRBV4-1 to TRBJ2-1; D perhaps matches TRBD2 (6 bases). Germline CDR1 is MGHRA and CDR2 is YSYEKL. The CDR3 is 15 amino acids. The V end was cut by 5 bases, the J end by 7 bases, with 18 bases between. CDR3 coding DNA: TGCGCCAGCAGCTTACGGGAGAGCGGGTGGAATGAGCAGTTCTTC. It specifies CASSLRESGWNEQFF.

CDR3 DNA: TGTGCCAGCAGCCCGACAGGGGGTCACGAGGCCCAGCATTTT. It encodes CASSPTGGHEAQHF. The rearrangement joins TRBV7-9 to TRBJ1-5, with 9 positions matching TRBD1. The CDR3 is 14 residues long. Germline V gene lookup returns CDR1 SEHNR and CDR2 FQNEAQ (reference sequence). J lost 11 bases, V lost 5 bases, and 10 bases had no gene match. The complete variable domain, with remaining parts taken from reference TRBV7-9 and TRBJ1-5, reads DTGVSQNPRHKITKRGQNVTFRCDPISEHNRLYWYRQTLGQGPEFLTYFQNEAQLEKSRLLSDRFSAERPKGSFSTLEIQRTEQGDSAMYLCASSPTGGHEAQHFGDGTRLSIL.

This chain uses TRBV5-1 with TRBJ2-5, with D possibly being TRBD1 (8 bases). The CDR3 runs to 14 residues. CDR1 SGHRS and CDR2 YFSETQ come from the germline V gene. Between the trimmed V and J ends, which lost 0 bases and 4 bases, there was a span of 10 bases. This chain's CDR3 is CASSLDRGGETQYF. The CDR3 DNA reads TGCGCCAGCAGCTTGGACAGGGGGGGAGAGACCCAGTACTTC.

This clone has a single count. The V and J genes are TRBV18 and TRBJ1-1, with a weak D call TRBD1 (5 bases). V was trimmed by 3 bases and J by 2 bases, leaving 13 bases between them. CDR1 and CDR2 (germline): KGHSH, LQKENI. This CDR3 is built from 15 residues. CDR3 loop: CASSPTAGPNTEAFF. The CDR3 DNA reads as TGTGCCAGCTCACCGACGGCGGGGCCCAACACTGAAGCTTTCTTT. The whole variable domain, remainder taken from reference TRBV18 and TRBJ1-1, is NAGVMQNPRHLVRRRGQEARLRCSPMKGHSHVYWYRQLPEEGLKFMVYLQKENIIDESGMPKERFSAEFPKEGPSILRIQQVVRGDSAAYFCASSPTAGPNTEAFFGQGTRLTVV.

This chain connects TRBV18 to TRBJ1-5; D is ambiguous. Trimming stripped 4 bases from V and 4 bases from J, with 14 bases between. Germline CDR1 and CDR2: KGHSH and LQKENI. This CDR3 comprises 15 residues. The CDR3 DNA reads TGTGCCAGCTCACTCCCCCCAGGCGTAAATCAGCCCCAGCATTTT. Its translation is CASSLPPGVNQPQHF.

The chain uses TRBV10-2 and TRBJ2-7; TRBD2 is a possible D gene (6 bases). This CDR3 has 13 amino acids. V was cut by 5 bases and J by 7 bases, with 15 bases left in between. CDR1 WSHSY and CDR2 SAAADI come from the germline V gene. The CDR3 DNA reads as TGCGCCAGCAGTCTGACTAGGATGGGAGAGCAGTACTTC. This sequence encodes CASSLTRMGEQYF.

This chain uses TRBV10-3 with TRBJ2-2; 7 bases are shared with TRBD1. There are 16 residues in the CDR3. Looked up from germline, CDR1 is ENHRY and CDR2 is SYGVKD. J was trimmed by 4 bases and V by 6 bases; bases with no gene match: 11. CDR3 DNA sequence: TGTGCCATCAGCGCTACAGGGGCGCAGGGCACCGGGGAGCTGTTTTTT. It specifies CAISATGAQGTGELFF.

This clone was picked up a small number of times. The chain couples TRBV7-2 to TRBJ2-5; TRBD2 agrees at 10 bases. The CDR3 covers 14 residues. CDR1 and CDR2 (germline): SGHTA, FQGNSA. V shed 5 bases and J 2 bases; nucleotides not matched to a gene: 2. DNA for the CDR3: TGTGCCAGCAGCCTGACTAGCGGGCAAGAGACCCAGTACTTC. This gives the protein CASSLTSGQETQYF.

Only a few counts were recorded for this clone. The rearrangement joins TRBV5-1 to TRBJ2-6, with 7 bases matching TRBD1. J lost 4 bases, V lost 4 bases, and 5 bases had no gene match. Germline lookup yields CDR1 SGHRS and CDR2 YFSETQ. The CDR3 loop spans 15 amino acids. For the CDR3, the DNA is TGCGCCAGCAGCCCTACAGGGGTAGGGGCCAACGTCCTGACTTTC. Its protein is CASSPTGVGANVLTF.

The CDR3 region is CASSLTGTGGAYNEQFF. The CDR3 DNA follows: TGTGCCAGCAGCTTAACCGGGACAGGGGGCGCCTACAATGAGCAGTTCTTC. The chain couples TRBV11-2 to TRBJ2-1, with 12 bases identical to TRBD1. The V segment lost 2 bases and the J segment 2 bases; nucleotides outside the gene matches: 4. CDR1 is SGHAT and CDR2 is FQNNGV in the germline V gene. The CDR3 runs 17 residues.

This sequence joins TRBV19 and TRBJ2-3; 7 bases are a match to TRBD2. V trimming: 3 bases; J trimming: 1 base; junction bases outside the gene matches: 1. The CDR3 covers 14 residues. The germline V gene encodes CDR1 LNHDA and CDR2 SQIVND (reference sequence). This CDR3 is CASSMGRGTDTQYF. The CDR3 DNA is TGTGCCAGTAGTATGGGGAGGGGCACAGATACGCAGTATTTT.